Listed here are 13 T cell receptor beta chains from one sample, sequenced in a study of CD8 T cells in ankylosing spondylitis. Each CDR3 protein gets one entry after TCRdb re-called the 5' RACE reads with MiXCR. This table has 150,000 or so distinct CDR3 sequences, about a third appearing once. The sequenced sample was synovial fluid, either unsorted or a sorted T cell fraction (not recorded which). The receptors were gathered from a male donor with ankylosing spondylitis.

The chain combines TRBV9 with TRBJ2-3; 8 bases align to TRBD2. The CDR3 totals 15 residues. Germline CDR1 SGDLS, CDR2 YYNGEE. Trimming cost V 6 bases and J 3 bases; bases outside gene matches: 9. The CDR3 DNA reads TGTGCCAGCAACGAGCGGGGGATTTGGACAGATACGCAGTATTTT. Its translation: CASNERGIWTDTQYF.

The rearrangement links TRBV20-1 to TRBJ2-3; 8 positions agree with TRBD1. V lost 3 bases to trimming and J lost 4 bases; unmatched junction nucleotides: 6. Germline V lookup: CDR1 DFQATT, CDR2 SNEGSKA (reference sequence). The CDR3 is 14 residues long. CDR3: CSASGQGGPDTQYF. The CDR3 DNA is TGCAGTGCTAGTGGACAGGGTGGTCCAGATACGCAGTATTTT.

This clonotype was picked up many times. The V and J genes are TRBV27 and TRBJ2-2; 8 bases agree with TRBD2. Trimming cost V 4 bases and J 11 bases; bases outside gene matches: 9. The CDR3 is 14 amino acids. The germline V gene has CDR1 MNHEY and CDR2 SMNVEV (reference sequence). The CDR3 here is CASSSTSAIHELFF. The CDR3 DNA reads TGTGCCAGCAGTTCGACTAGCGCGATACACGAGCTGTTTTTT.

Only a few counts were recorded for this clonotype. The J gene is TRBJ1-2, the V gene TRBV6-1; no reliable D call. This CDR3 region has 16 residues. The V gene lost 8 bases and the J gene lost 8 bases, with 27 bases spanning the gap. Germline loops: CDR1 MNHNS, CDR2 SASEGT. DNA of the CDR3: TGTGCCAGCGCCCAGAGGGTGATCCAGCATTCATCCGGCTACACCTTC. Translating gives CASAQRVIQHSSGYTF.

The table lists this clonotype with a few counts. This chain joins TRBV6-5 and TRBJ2-7, with D perhaps given as TRBD1 or TRBD2 (5 bases each). This CDR3 spans 18 amino acids. Germline values: CDR1 MNHEY, CDR2 SVGAGI. The V end lost 1 base, the J end lost 0 bases, and 19 bases lay between the germline ends. In DNA form, the CDR3 reads TGTGCCAGCAGTTACTTCGGCAGGGTGGGAGCCCTCTCCTACGAGCAGTACTTC. Protein sequence: CASSYFGRVGALSYEQYF.

The chain joins TRBV20-1 to TRBJ1-1; no clear D gene. The CDR3 is made up of 14 amino acids. The V gene lost 3 bases and the J gene lost 3 bases, with 14 bases spanning the gap. Germline V CDR1 and CDR2: DFQATT, SNEGSKA (reference sequence). Here the CDR3 DNA reads TGCAGTGCTAGCAAGGACTGGACGTACACTGAAGCTTTCTTT. This encodes CSASKDWTYTEAFF.

The CDR3 is CASSWDTKNTEAFF. The CDR3 region has the DNA TGTGCCAGCTCATGGGACACCAAGAACACTGAAGCTTTCTTT. This rearrangement joins TRBV18 to TRBJ1-1, with D possibly being TRBD1 (6 bases). Trimming shortened V by 5 bases and J by 1 base, and 11 bases separated the two germline ends. CDR1 is KGHSH, CDR2 LQKENI, per germline. CDR3 length equals 14 residues.

V and J are TRBV20-1 and TRBJ2-7, with 11 bases lining up with TRBD2. The ends lost 6 bases at V and 7 bases at J; junction bases unmatched: 11. Germline V CDR1 and CDR2: DFQATT, SNEGSKA (reference sequence). The CDR3 sequence is 14 residues long. CDR3 sequence (DNA): TGCAGTGCCACTAATCCAGGGACTAGCGGAGAGCAGTACTTC. As protein: CSATNPGTSGEQYF.

This clonotype was counted only a few times. This chain links TRBV6-2 or TRBV6-3 with TRBJ2-1; 12 bases match TRBD2. Looked up from germline, CDR1 is MNHEY and CDR2 is SVGEGT. The CDR3 totals 15 residues. V shed 5 bases, J shed 4 bases, and the junction held 3 bases outside the gene matches. The CDR3 loop reads CASSKLAGGYNEQFF. The CDR3 DNA sequence: TGTGCCAGCAGTAAACTAGCGGGGGGTTACAATGAGCAGTTCTTC.

This clonotype has a count of ten or more. V gene TRBV7-2 combines with J gene TRBJ2-5; D tentatively reads TRBD1 or TRBD2 (6 bases each). This CDR3 has 16 amino acids. Germline V gene data show CDR1 as SGHTA and CDR2 as FQGNSA. Trimming removed 1 base at V and 3 bases at J, with 15 bases between. This CDR3 reads CASSLGYLEGEETQYF. For the CDR3, the DNA is TGTGCCAGCAGCTTAGGGTACTTGGAGGGGGAAGAGACCCAGTACTTC. Looking up the rest from reference TRBV7-2 and TRBJ2-5 gives the full variable domain: GAGVSQSPSNKVTEKGKDVELRCDPISGHTALYWYRQSLGQGLEFLIYFQGNSAPDKSGLPSDRFSAERTGGSVSTLTIQRTQQEDSAVYLCASSLGYLEGEETQYFGPGTRLLVL.

This chain links TRBV20-1 with TRBJ1-6, with D unclear. The CDR3 runs 14 residues. In germline, CDR1 is DFQATT, CDR2 SNEGSKA (reference sequence). Trimming pared 5 bases from V and 5 bases from J, leaving 13 bases between. Here the CDR3 DNA reads TGCAGTGCTTTTCGGGGTCTTAATAATTCACCCCTCCACTTT. Encoded protein: CSAFRGLNNSPLHF.

This chain connects TRBV27 to TRBJ2-7, with TRBD2 as a possible D gene (7 bases). The CDR3 length is 16 residues. Germline V gene data show CDR1 as MNHEY and CDR2 as SMNVEV (reference sequence). Trimming stripped 8 bases from V and 3 bases from J, with 23 bases between. The CDR3 is CASALGGGRKNYEQYF. CDR3 DNA: TGTGCCAGCGCTCTAGGGGGGGGTAGAAAGAACTACGAGCAGTACTTC.

This clonotype was detected ten times or more. This chain uses TRBV27 with TRBJ2-7; D may match TRBD1 or TRBD2 (5 bases each). The CDR3 is 15 amino acids. In germline, CDR1 is MNHEY, CDR2 SMNVEV (reference sequence). V was pared by 0 bases and J by 4 bases, with 13 bases between. CDR3 bases: TGTGCCAGCAGTTTATCGATGAGGGGTTCTTACGAGCAGTACTTC. Translating it yields CASSLSMRGSYEQYF.